These 32 T cell receptor beta chains originate from one sample sequenced in a study of T-cell memory formation after mild COVID-19. TCRdb itself ran the 5' RACE reads through MiXCR, one entry per CDR3 protein. The data contain fewer than 400,000 distinct CDR3 sequences, roughly 13% of them singletons. Sequencing was performed on PBMCs or a T cell subset sorted from them (not recorded which). The source is a man younger than 35 who had mild COVID-19 (a few samples of this study predate the infection). Cell type and time point are not known.

This clonotype has a handful of counts. The chain employs TRBV30 and TRBJ1-2; no firm D call. CDR1 is GTSNPN, CDR2 SVGIG, per germline (reference sequence). V lost 1 base and J lost 8, with 14 bases in between. The CDR3 sequence is 13 residues long. This CDR3 is CAWSDSLQGGYTF. As DNA, the CDR3 is TGTGCCTGGAGTGACAGCCTTCAAGGGGGCTACACCTTC.

The genes are TRBV7-9 and TRBJ1-6; weak D call: TRBD1 (5 bases). The V end lost 3 bases, the J end lost 5 bases, and 8 bases lay between the germline ends. The CDR3 has 14 amino acids. The V gene's germline CDR1 is SEHNR and CDR2 FQNEAQ (reference sequence). CDR3 DNA sequence: TGTGCCAGCAGCTTTGGGGCAGATAATTCACCCCTCCACTTT. This gives the protein CASSFGADNSPLHF.

The chain recombines TRBV5-1 with TRBJ1-2; 7 bases align to TRBD1. This CDR3 region has 14 residues. The junction had 6 bases not matched to a gene; V was cut back by 4 bases and J by 3 bases. Germline-derived CDR1 and CDR2 are SGHRS and YFSETQ. The CDR3 sequence is CASSARQGHYGYTF. In DNA form, the CDR3 reads TGCGCCAGCAGCGCCCGACAGGGTCACTATGGCTACACCTTC.

This chain joins TRBV6-2 or TRBV6-3 and TRBJ1-2; 7 nucleotides agree with TRBD1. CDR3 length: 14 amino acids. Germline assignment: CDR1 MNHEY and CDR2 SVGEGT. V was pared by 2 bases and J by 4 bases, with 4 bases of the junction left unmatched. CDR3 DNA sequence: TGTGCCAGCAGTTACCATCAGGGGGTCTATGGCTACACCTTC. Protein: CASSYHQGVYGYTF.

This clonotype has just a few counts. This sequence joins TRBV7-9 and TRBJ2-3; 7 positions match TRBD2. V lost 3 bases, J lost 4 bases, and 4 bases stayed unmatched. The CDR3 length is 14 residues. Germline V gene lookup returns CDR1 SEHNR and CDR2 FQNEAQ (reference sequence). CDR3 coding DNA: TGTGCCAGCAGCTTGGGAGGGGCTGCAGATACGCAGTATTTT. This gives the protein CASSLGGAADTQYF.

This clonotype turned up a few times. The DNA of the CDR3 is TGTGCCAGCAGTCAAAGGGGGAGAAACCAAGAGACCCAGTACTTC. It translates to CASSQRGRNQETQYF. This sequence joins TRBV7-9 and TRBJ2-5; TRBD1 is a possible D gene (6 bases). Germline values: CDR1 SEHNR, CDR2 FQNEAQ (reference sequence). The CDR3 is made up of 15 amino acids. V shed 6 bases and J shed 0 bases, with 14 bases lying between them.

This chain uses TRBV2 with TRBJ2-7; D is undetermined. CDR1 SNHLY and CDR2 FYNNEI come from the germline V gene. The CDR3 extends over 15 amino acids. Deletions cut 4 bases from V and 4 bases from J, with 17 bases between. CDR3 region: CASSGGPQGWYEQYF. The CDR3 nucleotides read TGTGCCAGCAGTGGTGGACCTCAAGGTTGGTACGAGCAGTACTTC.

In this sample, this clonotype turned up many times. The chain employs TRBV5-1 and TRBJ2-5; 8 bases are a match to TRBD2. The ends lost 6 bases at V and 5 bases at J; junction bases unmatched: 6. The CDR3 runs 13 residues. Germline lookup yields CDR1 SGHRS and CDR2 YFSETQ. The CDR3 DNA follows: TGCGCCAGCATTCCTAGCGGGTCGGAGACCCAGTACTTC. Translating gives CASIPSGSETQYF.

This clonotype was detected a few times. The chain recombines TRBV4-3 with TRBJ1-2; 7 bases map to TRBD1. This CDR3 contains 17 residues. V lost 3 bases to trimming and J lost 5 bases; unmatched junction nucleotides: 15. Germline V gene lookup returns CDR1 LGHNA and CDR2 YSLEER. Written as DNA, the CDR3 is TGCGCCAGCAGCCACCCCTCGGACAGGCCAGAGGTGTATGGCTACACCTTC. Residues: CASSHPSDRPEVYGYTF.

A few counts support this clonotype. This chain joins TRBV12-3 or TRBV12-4 and TRBJ1-2, with TRBD1 matching over 7 bases. This CDR3 region has 16 residues. Unmatched junction bases numbered 11, after V lost 5 bases and J lost 2 bases. The CDR3 loop is CASSRWRGRGNYGYTF. In nucleotides, the CDR3 is TGTGCCAGCAGTCGATGGAGGGGGCGCGGGAACTATGGCTACACCTTC.

J is TRBJ1-4 and V is TRBV18; D possibly corresponds to TRBD1 (5 bases). V was cut by 1 base and J by 7 bases, with 10 bases left in between. From germline, CDR1 is KGHSH and CDR2 LQKENI. The CDR3 is 14 amino acids. CDR3 DNA: TGTGCCAGCTCACCACTGGAGGGGACTGAAAAACTGTTTTTT. It specifies CASSPLEGTEKLFF.

This clonotype was seen only a few times. The chain is built from TRBV5-1 and TRBJ2-5; D gene ambiguous. Trimming pared 0 bases from V and 5 bases from J, leaving 5 bases between. Germline CDR1 SGHRS, CDR2 YFSETQ. The CDR3 totals 12 residues. DNA for the CDR3: TGCGCCAGCAGCTTGGATGATGAGACCCAGTACTTC. Translated, it gives CASSLDDETQYF.

The chain uses TRBV18 and TRBJ2-5; D remains unclear. CDR3 length equals 13 residues. With 2 bases removed from V and 2 bases from J, the gap between germline ends came to 6 bases. Per germline, CDR1 KGHSH and CDR2 LQKENI. CDR3 DNA sequence: TGTGCCAGCTCACCAGGGATGCAAGAGACCCAGTACTTC. This gives the protein CASSPGMQETQYF.

This clonotype was found once. This chain's CDR3 is CASSYERRPTGGTTAFF. The CDR3 nucleotides read TGTGCCAGCAGTTACGAGAGGAGGCCCACAGGGGGGACGACTGCTTTCTTT. The chain couples TRBV6-5 to TRBJ1-1, with 8 bases lining up with TRBD1. J lost 11 bases, V lost 2 bases, and 19 bases had no gene match. The CDR3 has 17 amino acids. Germline lookup yields CDR1 MNHEY and CDR2 SVGAGI.

V is TRBV30 and J is TRBJ1-2, with TRBD1 as a possible D gene (6 bases). The V end was cut by 3 bases, the J end by 4 bases, with 18 bases between. The germline V gene encodes CDR1 GTSNPN and CDR2 SVGIG (reference sequence). CDR3 length equals 15 residues. The CDR3 protein is CAWSPSGGHIYGYTF. The CDR3 region has the DNA TGTGCCTGGAGCCCGTCGGGGGGCCATATCTATGGCTACACCTTC. Full variable domain (rest looked up from reference TRBV30 and TRBJ1-2): SQTIHQWPATLVQPVGSPLSLECTVEGTSNPNLYWYRQAAGRGLQLLFYSVGIGQISSEVPQNLSASRPQDRQFILSSKKLLLSDSGFYLCAWSPSGGHIYGYTFGSGTRLTVV.

In its sample, this clonotype was seen many times. This chain joins TRBV27 and TRBJ1-1, with no clear D. Germline V gene sequence: CDR1 MNHEY, CDR2 SMNVEV (reference sequence). This CDR3 region has 14 residues. With 6 bases removed from V and 1 base from J, the gap between germline ends came to 12 bases. As DNA, the CDR3 is TGTGCCAGCAGAAGGCTCGAGGGGAACACTGAAGCTTTCTTT. As protein: CASRRLEGNTEAFF.

The chain recombines TRBV18 with TRBJ2-2, with no clear D. Trimming stripped 1 base from V and 4 bases from J, with 7 bases between. Germline-derived CDR1 and CDR2 are KGHSH and LQKENI. The CDR3 extends over 14 amino acids. This CDR3 is CASSPLGSTGELFF. In DNA, the CDR3 is TGTGCCAGCTCACCACTCGGGTCCACCGGGGAGCTGTTTTTT.

The genes are TRBV5-4 and TRBJ2-5, with D perhaps TRBD1 or TRBD2 (5 bases each). The V gene's germline CDR1 is SGHNT and CDR2 YYREEE (reference sequence). The V end was cut by 0 bases, the J end by 4 bases, with 19 bases between. This CDR3 has 17 residues. The CDR3 sequence is CASSLGLAGTGRETQYF. In DNA, the CDR3 is TGTGCCAGCAGCTTGGGATTGGCAGGGACGGGCCGAGAGACCCAGTACTTC.

This rearrangement joins TRBV29-1 to TRBJ1-1; D call uncertain. Germline values: CDR1 SQVTM, CDR2 ANQGSEA. V lost 6 bases, J lost 1 base, and 15 bases lay in between. The CDR3 has 14 amino acids. In nucleotides, the CDR3 is TGCAGCGTCTCCGGACGGATAGGGAACACTGAAGCTTTCTTT. This sequence encodes CSVSGRIGNTEAFF.

The chain joins TRBV5-4 to TRBJ1-1; D is unclear. Per germline, CDR1 SGHNT and CDR2 YYREEE (reference sequence). The CDR3 has 15 amino acids. The ends were cut back, 0 bases at V and 3 bases at J, with 12 bases in the middle. The CDR3 loop reads CASSLAGVVDTEAFF. CDR3 DNA: TGTGCCAGCAGCTTGGCGGGAGTGGTCGACACTGAAGCTTTCTTT.

V usage is TRBV12-5 and J usage is TRBJ2-5; 16 positions agree with TRBD2. The junction had 15 bases not matched to a gene; V was cut back by 0 bases and J by 5 bases. The CDR3 contains 21 residues. From germline, CDR1 is LGHNT and CDR2 FRNRAP. CDR3 loop: CASGLVLEPGTSGRVIETQYF. The CDR3 nucleotides read TGTGCTAGTGGTTTGGTACTCGAGCCCGGGACTAGCGGGAGGGTAATCGAGACCCAGTACTTC.

This clonotype was seen many times. The V gene is TRBV5-1, the J gene TRBJ2-2, with 7 bases that match TRBD1. CDR1 is SGHRS, CDR2 YFSETQ, per germline. The CDR3 sequence is 14 residues long. The V segment lost 4 bases and the J segment 0 bases; nucleotides outside the gene matches: 0. The DNA for the CDR3 is TGCGCCAGCAGCCAGGGGGCGAACACCGGGGAGCTGTTTTTT. This gives the protein CASSQGANTGELFF. The full variable domain, completed using reference TRBV5-1 and TRBJ2-2, is KAGVTQTPRYLIKTRGQQVTLSCSPISGHRSVSWYQQTPGQGLQFLFEYFSETQRNKGNFPGRFSGRQFSNSRSEMNVSTLELGDSALYLCASSQGANTGELFFGEGSRLTVL.

The V and J genes are TRBV18 and TRBJ2-7, with D hard to call. The V gene's germline CDR1 is KGHSH and CDR2 LQKENI. CDR3 size: 13 residues. V was clipped by 3 bases and J by 7 bases, with 13 bases between them. CDR3 amino acids: CASSPLRDGEQYF. DNA of the CDR3: TGTGCCAGCTCACCTCTCCGTGACGGTGAGCAGTACTTC. Using reference TRBV18 and TRBJ2-7 for the parts outside the CDR3, the full variable domain is NAGVMQNPRHLVRRRGQEARLRCSPMKGHSHVYWYRQLPEEGLKFMVYLQKENIIDESGMPKERFSAEFPKEGPSILRIQQVVRGDSAAYFCASSPLRDGEQYFGPGTRLTVT.

The chain is built from TRBV7-9 and TRBJ1-6; D might be TRBD1 (5 bases). The CDR3 covers 16 residues. CDR1 and CDR2 (germline): SEHNR, FQNEAQ (reference sequence). V was shortened by 1 base and J by 9 bases, with 16 bases between the two germline ends. CDR3 sequence reads: CASSLEGTSNGSPLHF. CDR3 bases: TGTGCCAGCAGCTTAGAGGGGACTTCTAACGGTTCACCCCTCCACTTT.

In its sample, this clonotype was seen many times. This chain uses TRBV7-2 with TRBJ1-4, with 8 bases lining up with TRBD1. The length of the CDR3 is 15 residues. Trimming removed 5 bases from V and 5 bases from J; junction bases left unmatched: 7. CDR1 is SGHTA and CDR2 is FQGNSA in the germline V gene. The CDR3 DNA sequence: TGTGCCAGCAGCCTGACAGGGGTTTGGAATGAAAAACTGTTTTTT. This translates into CASSLTGVWNEKLFF.

This clonotype was seen ten or more times. This chain uses TRBV28 with TRBJ2-2, with TRBD2 matching 7 bases. Trimming took 8 bases from V and 6 from J; bases not matched to a gene: 3. CDR3 length: 12 residues. Germline CDR1 MDHEN, CDR2 SYDVKM. The CDR3: CASGGGAGELFF. DNA for the CDR3: TGTGCCAGCGGGGGGGGTGCCGGGGAGCTGTTTTTT.

The chain combines TRBV4-1 with TRBJ1-1; D is possibly TRBD1 (5 bases). The CDR3 contains 14 residues. Trimming took 1 base from V and 2 from J, leaving 8 bases between them. Germline values: CDR1 MGHRA, CDR2 YSYEKL. The CDR3 bases are TGCGCCAGCAGCCAAGCGGGGGTCAACACTGAAGCTTTCTTT. Protein: CASSQAGVNTEAFF.

In its sample, this clonotype was seen a few times. This CDR3 reads CASSDVGGGSYEQYV. Here the CDR3 DNA reads TGTGCCAGCAGCGACGTAGGGGGCGGGTCCTACGAGCAGTACGTC. The chain combines TRBV7-9 with TRBJ2-7; 7 bases match TRBD1. CDR1 and CDR2 from the germline V gene are SEHNR and FQNEAQ (reference sequence). This CDR3 region has 15 residues. J gave up 1 base and V 5 bases, and 8 bases lay outside the gene matches.

This clonotype was detected a few times. The chain has TRBV20-1 and TRBJ2-7; TRBD2 matches 13 bases. CDR3 length: 15 amino acids. Germline trimming cut 6 bases from V and 0 bases from J; bases unmatched to any gene: 5. Germline loops: CDR1 DFQATT, CDR2 SNEGSKA (reference sequence). The CDR3 region has the DNA TGCAGTGCGAGACTAGCGGGGGGTCTCTCCTACGAGCAGTACGTC. Residues: CSARLAGGLSYEQYV.

The chain employs TRBV29-1 and TRBJ1-2; tentatively, D is TRBD1 (5 bases). This CDR3 is built from 13 residues. CDR1 is SQVTM, CDR2 ANQGSEA, per germline. Deletions cut 0 bases from V and 6 bases from J, with 11 bases between. CDR3 sequence: CSVEDQGEDGYTF. The CDR3 nucleotides read TGCAGCGTTGAAGATCAGGGAGAGGATGGCTACACCTTC.

This clonotype has a count of ten or more. V and J are TRBV7-9 and TRBJ1-2; possibly TRBD1 for D (6 bases). CDR3 length: 15 residues. V lost 5 bases to trimming and J lost 7 bases, with 20 bases between them. From germline, CDR1 is SEHNR and CDR2 FQNEAQ (reference sequence). The CDR3 protein is CASSKQGTHRFGYTF. CDR3 DNA: TGTGCCAGCAGCAAACAAGGGACACATCGTTTTGGCTACACCTTC.

This clonotype appeared a few times. The chain is built from TRBV7-6 and TRBJ2-7, with D tentatively TRBD1 or TRBD2 (5 bases each). The CDR3 sequence is 15 residues long. The ends were cut back, 2 bases at V and 6 bases at J, with 17 bases in the middle. Germline V gives CDR1 SGHVS, CDR2 FNYEAQ. The CDR3 DNA reads as TGTGCCAGCAGCTTAAGCGGCAGGGATACCCGCGAGCAGTACTTC. As protein: CASSLSGRDTREQYF.